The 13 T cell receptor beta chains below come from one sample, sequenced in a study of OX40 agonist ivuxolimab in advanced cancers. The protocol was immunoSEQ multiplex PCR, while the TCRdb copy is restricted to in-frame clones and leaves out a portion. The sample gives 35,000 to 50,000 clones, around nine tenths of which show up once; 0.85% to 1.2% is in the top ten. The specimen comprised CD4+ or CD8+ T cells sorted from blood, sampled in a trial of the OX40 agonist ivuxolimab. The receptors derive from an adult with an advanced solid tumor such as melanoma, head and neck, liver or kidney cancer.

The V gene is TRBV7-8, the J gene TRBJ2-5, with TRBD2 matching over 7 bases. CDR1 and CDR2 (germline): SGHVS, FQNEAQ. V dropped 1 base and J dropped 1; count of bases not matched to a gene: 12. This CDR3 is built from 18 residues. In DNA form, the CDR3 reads TGTGCCAGCAGCTTAGTGGGGAGGGTAGGCAGAGTCCAAGAGACCCAGTACTTC. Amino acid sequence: CASSLVGRVGRVQETQYF.

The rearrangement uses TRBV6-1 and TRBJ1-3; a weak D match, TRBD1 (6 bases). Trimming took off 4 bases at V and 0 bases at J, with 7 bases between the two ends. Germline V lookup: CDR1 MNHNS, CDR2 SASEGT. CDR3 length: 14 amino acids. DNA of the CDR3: TGTGCCAGCAGTGGGACAGCCTCTGGAAACACCATATATTTT. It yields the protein CASSGTASGNTIYF.

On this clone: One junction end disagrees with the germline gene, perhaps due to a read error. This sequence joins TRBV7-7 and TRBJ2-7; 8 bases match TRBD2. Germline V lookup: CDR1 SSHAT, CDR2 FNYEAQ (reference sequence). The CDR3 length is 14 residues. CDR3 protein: CASSLVSSPGGEYF. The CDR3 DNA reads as TGTGCTAGCAGCTTAGTCTCTTCCCCGGGAGGGGAGTACTTC.

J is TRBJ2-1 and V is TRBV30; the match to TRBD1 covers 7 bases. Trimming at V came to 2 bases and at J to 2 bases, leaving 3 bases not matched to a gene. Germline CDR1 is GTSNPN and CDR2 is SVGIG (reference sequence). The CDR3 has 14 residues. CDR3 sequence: CAWSLGTAYNEQFF. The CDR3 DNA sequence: TGTGCCTGGAGTCTTGGGACAGCCTACAATGAGCAGTTCTTC.

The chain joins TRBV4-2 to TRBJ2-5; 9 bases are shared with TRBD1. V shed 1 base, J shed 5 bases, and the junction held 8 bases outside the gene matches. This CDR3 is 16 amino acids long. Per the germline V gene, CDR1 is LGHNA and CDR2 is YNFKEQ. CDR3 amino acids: CASSQAGGQGGETQYF. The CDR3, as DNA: TGTGCCAGCAGCCAAGCTGGGGGACAGGGTGGGGAGACCCAGTACTTC.

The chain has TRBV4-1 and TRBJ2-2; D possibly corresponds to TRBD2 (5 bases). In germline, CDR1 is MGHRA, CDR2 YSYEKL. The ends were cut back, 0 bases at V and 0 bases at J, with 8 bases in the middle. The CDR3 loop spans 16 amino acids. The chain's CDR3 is CASSQDPGTNTGELFF. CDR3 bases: TGCGCCAGCAGCCAAGATCCGGGGACGAACACCGGGGAGCTGTTTTTT.

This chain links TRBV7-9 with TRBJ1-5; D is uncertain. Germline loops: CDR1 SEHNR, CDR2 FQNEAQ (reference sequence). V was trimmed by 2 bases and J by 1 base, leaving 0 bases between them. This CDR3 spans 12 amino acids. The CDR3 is CASSLSNQPQHF. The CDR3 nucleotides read TGTGCCAGCAGCTTAAGCAATCAGCCCCAGCATTTT.

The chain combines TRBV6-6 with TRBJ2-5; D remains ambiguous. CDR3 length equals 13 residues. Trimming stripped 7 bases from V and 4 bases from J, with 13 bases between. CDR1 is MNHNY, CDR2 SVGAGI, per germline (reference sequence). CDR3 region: CASNPSWGETQYF. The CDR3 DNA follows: TGTGCCAGCAACCCTTCGTGGGGAGAGACCCAGTACTTC.

CDR3 residues: CASSLAAGNYGYTF. CDR3 DNA: TGTGCCAGCAGCTTAGCTGCGGGTAACTATGGCTACACCTTC. V is TRBV7-3 and J is TRBJ1-2; no clear D. This CDR3 comprises 14 residues. Per the germline V gene, CDR1 is SGHTA and CDR2 is FQGTGA. Between the trimmed V and J ends, which lost 2 bases and 1 base, there was a span of 8 bases. Together with reference TRBV7-3 and TRBJ1-2, the CDR3 gives the full variable domain: GAGVSQTPSNKVTEKGKYVELRCDPISGHTALYWYRQSLGQGPEFLIYFQGTGAADDSGLPNDRFFAVRPEGSVSTLKIQRTERGDSAVYLCASSLAAGNYGYTFGSGTRLTVV.

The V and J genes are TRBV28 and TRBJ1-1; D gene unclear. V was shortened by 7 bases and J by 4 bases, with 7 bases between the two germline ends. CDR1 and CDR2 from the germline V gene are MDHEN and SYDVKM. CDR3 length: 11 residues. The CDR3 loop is CASTPGTEAFF. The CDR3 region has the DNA TGTGCCAGCACCCCCGGCACTGAAGCTTTCTTT. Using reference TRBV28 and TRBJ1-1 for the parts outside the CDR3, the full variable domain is DVKVTQSSRYLVKRTGEKVFLECVQDMDHENMFWYRQDPGLGLRLIYFSYDVKMKEKGDIPEGYSVSREKKERFSLILESASTNQTSMYLCASTPGTEAFFGQGTRLTVV.

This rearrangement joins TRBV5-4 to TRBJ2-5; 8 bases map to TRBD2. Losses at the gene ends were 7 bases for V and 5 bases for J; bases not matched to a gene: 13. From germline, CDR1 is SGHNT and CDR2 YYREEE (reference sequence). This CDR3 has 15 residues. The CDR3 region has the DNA TGTGCCAGCTATTCCACGGGAGGGTCCGGGGAGACCCAGTACTTC. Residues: CASYSTGGSGETQYF. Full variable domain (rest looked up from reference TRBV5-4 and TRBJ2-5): ETGVTQSPTHLIKTRGQQVTLRCSSQSGHNTVSWYQQALGQGPQFIFQYYREEENGRGNFPPRFSGLQFPNYSSELNVNALELDDSALYLCASYSTGGSGETQYFGPGTRLLVL.

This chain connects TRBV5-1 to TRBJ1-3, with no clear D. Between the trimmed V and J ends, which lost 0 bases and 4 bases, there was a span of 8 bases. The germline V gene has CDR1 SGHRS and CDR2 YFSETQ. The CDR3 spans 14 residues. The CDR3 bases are TGCGCCAGCAGCTTGGAGGCGGGAGGAAACACCATATATTTT. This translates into CASSLEAGGNTIYF.

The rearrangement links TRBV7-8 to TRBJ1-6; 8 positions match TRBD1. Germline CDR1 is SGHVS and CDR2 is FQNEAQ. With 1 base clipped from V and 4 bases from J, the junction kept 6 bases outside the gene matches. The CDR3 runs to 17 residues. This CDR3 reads CASSLEQGAGYNSPLHF. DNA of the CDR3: TGTGCCAGCAGCTTAGAGCAGGGGGCGGGATATAATTCACCCCTCCACTTT.